One T cell receptor (beta chain) is described in this entry. This clonotype was recorded a few times. This receptor's antigen is unknown. Base qualities are missing; no much larger clone stands one base away. The method was UMI-ligation and nested PCR. Four rounds of PCR, run with the SP2 primer together with nested alpha and beta constant region primers, were used to amplify the ligated cDNA. For the blood and skin samples, TCR RNA was reverse transcribed with SuperScript IV using primers for the alpha and beta constant regions. Using T4 RNA ligase 1, an oligonucleotide carrying both the Illumina SP2 primer and a UMI was ligated onto the 3' end of the cDNA. To prevent hairpin formation, the 12-nucleotide UMI was made up of two random hexamers with an eight-base spacer between them. From the second PCR onward, TCR alpha and beta chain libraries were processed separately, and dual indexing was applied for multiplexing. After pooling, the indexed libraries were analyzed by capillary electrophoresis and sequenced on either an Illumina MiSeq or NextSeq. To boost base diversity and improve cluster recognition, PhiX DNA at roughly 4.5-8% was spiked into the libraries. In the paper's pipeline: Demultiplexor pulled UMIs out of read 2, joined the UMIs with the TCR sequence from read 1, and separated reads according to sample indices. Decombinator identified V and J genes and V-J junctions and gave each TCR a five-part identifier that included V and J deletions. Collapsinator relied on UMIs to correct both sequencing errors and PCR amplification heterogeneity, producing a UMI-based abundance for each TCR. Identifiers were converted to nucleotide sequence by CDR3Translator and translated to amino acids, and CDR3 regions were extracted on the basis of terminal motifs. After normalization to the amount of input RNA, the error-corrected alpha and beta TCR counts from blood and from skin were compared. In TCRdb, the public reads were trimmed at Q25 with fastp and aligned with MiXCR, with productive beta chains retained. Rows are combined by CDR3 protein, so each entry shows the most common genes and DNA. Clone size and V and J calls follow TCRdb, not the original study. The sample data list about 25,000 distinct CDR3 sequences, and roughly 5.2% of these were observed just once. Approximately 7.4% of the sample lies in the top ten.

Via the germline V gene (reference sequence), CDR1 is LNHNV and CDR2 YYDKDF. Trimming leaves V shorter by 0 bases and J shorter by 0 bases, with the junction holding 2 bases beyond the gene matches. Including cysteine and phenylalanine, the CDR3 has 16 amino acids. CDR3 DNA is the only sequence kept; it has 48 bases, read in frame from the first base. The study described a robust, sensitive protocol for amplifying, sequencing and analyzing TCRs, using 3' ligation of a UMI-containing oligonucleotide to TCR cDNA. For whole blood analysis, about 2.5 ml of peripheral blood was collected from healthy adult volunteers into Tempus tubes, and RNA was extracted following the manufacturer's instructions. Total RNA was treated with RQ1 DNase, without cell sorting, prior to reverse transcription, with an input of roughly 1 to 1000 ng being targeted. Libraries were prepared from skin biopsies and whole blood so that pipeline robustness could be tested in samples in which T cells form a minority population.

These data belong to a study of naive and memory T cell subsets (dated 2017 in TCRdb). Regarding the study in general: According to the figure summarizing the samples, there were approximately 10 blood donors, 7 tuberculin skin test biopsies and 3 saline control biopsies. Usually PCR2 was run as a SYBR Green qPCR and stopped at a set threshold, although low-input samples could use end-point PCR (around 6 cycles) instead. Study-wide findings and limitations: The RNA-based method was acknowledged to be potentially sensitive to changes in TCR transcripts with T cell activation and differentiation.

Rearrangement joined TRBV15 to TRBJ2-1, with 7 bases matching TRBD2. Source material: blood. This clonotype originated in an adult in good health. The DNA sequence follows: TGTGCCACCAGCAGAGATGCGGGGGACTCCTACAATGAGCAGTTCTTC. Its translation is CATSRDAGDSYNEQFF.